Below, 14 T cell receptor beta chains from the same sample are listed, as sequenced in a study of cytomegalovirus exposure and HLA in healthy donors listed by TCRdb under 2017. Library preparation employed the immunoSEQ multiplex PCR assay. The multiplex PCR relied on a mix of 60 forward primers for TCR Vbeta segments and 13 reverse primers for TCR Jbeta segments. TCRdb provides this immuneACCESS table in a form limited to in-frame rearrangements. Some clones are lacking; in checked studies, under half of them reflect an unresolved V gene, and why the rest are absent is not known. The sample table contains about 190,000 clones; only one count was recorded for more than 65% of them. The ten largest clones represent about 3% of the sample. Sequenced material: PBMCs. The receptors were sampled from a woman aged 25 to 39 in good health and CMV-seropositive.

Notes on this clone: One end of the junction does not line up with germline, which may come from a read error. The chain joins TRBV7-9 to TRBJ2-7; possibly TRBD2 for D (5 bases). Germline loops: CDR1 SEHNR, CDR2 FQNEAQ (reference sequence). CDR3 length equals 14 residues. CDR3 in DNA: TGTTCCAGCGAAGGGAGCCACAATCCCTACGAGCAGTACTTC. Translation gives CSSEGSHNPYEQYF.

This clone was observed a single time. The rearrangement links TRBV19 to TRBJ2-3; maybe TRBD2 (6 bases). Trimming removed 9 bases from V and 4 bases from J, with 20 bases in between. CDR1 is LNHDA, CDR2 SQIVND, per germline (reference sequence). This CDR3 region has 15 residues. CDR3 region: CASSSPGSAADTQYF. CDR3 coding DNA: TGTGCCAGCTCTTCCCCCGGGAGCGCAGCAGATACGCAGTATTTT.

In its sample, this clone was seen once. The CDR3: CASSQGLAGTQYF. The DNA for the CDR3 is TGTGCCAGCAGCCAGGGACTAGCGGGAACGCAGTATTTT. This chain uses TRBV5-4 with TRBJ2-3; 13 positions agree with TRBD2. The CDR3 has 13 residues. V lost 4 bases and J lost 9; bases outside the gene matches: 2. Looked up from germline, CDR1 is SGHNT and CDR2 is YYREEE (reference sequence).

This rearrangement joins TRBV11-2 to TRBJ2-1; D remains ambiguous. Deletions cut 0 bases from V and 0 bases from J, with 6 bases between. From germline, CDR1 is SGHAT and CDR2 FQNNGV. This CDR3 contains 15 residues. The CDR3 region has the DNA TGTGCCAGCAGCTTAGAGTGGAGCTCCTACAATGAGCAGTTCTTC. Protein: CASSLEWSSYNEQFF.

The chain joins TRBV19 to TRBJ2-7, with TRBD1 identical over 7 bases. Looked up from germline, CDR1 is LNHDA and CDR2 is SQIVND (reference sequence). CDR3 length equals 13 residues. Germline trimming cut 3 bases from V and 3 bases from J; bases unmatched to any gene: 2. This CDR3 is CASSMGQSYEQYF. CDR3 coding DNA: TGTGCCAGTAGTATGGGACAGAGCTACGAGCAGTACTTC.

The CDR3 sequence is CASRPGTGTGFGYTF. CDR3 nucleotides: TGTGCCAGCAGACCGGGAACCGGGACAGGGTTTGGCTACACCTTC. This chain uses TRBV2 with TRBJ1-2; 9 bases match TRBD1. CDR3 length: 15 amino acids. Germline loops: CDR1 SNHLY, CDR2 FYNNEI. With V trimmed by 6 bases and J by 7 bases, 12 bases remained unmatched.

This clone was seen just once. The chain uses TRBV18 and TRBJ2-2; D gene ambiguous. Trimming removed 3 bases at V and 6 bases at J, with 14 bases between. Germline V gives CDR1 KGHSH, CDR2 LQKENI. The CDR3 is 15 amino acids. CDR3 nucleotides: TGTGCCAGCTCACCTCCCTTCACTCGAGCCGGGGAGCTGTTTTTT. It is translated as CASSPPFTRAGELFF. Full variable domain (remainder filled in from reference TRBV18 and TRBJ2-2): NAGVMQNPRHLVRRRGQEARLRCSPMKGHSHVYWYRQLPEEGLKFMVYLQKENIIDESGMPKERFSAEFPKEGPSILRIQQVVRGDSAAYFCASSPPFTRAGELFFGEGSRLTVL.

V usage is TRBV11-2 and J usage is TRBJ2-7; 10 nucleotides line up with TRBD1. The trim removed 5 bases at V and 3 bases at J, leaving 4 bases unmatched. The CDR3 spans 14 residues. CDR1 is SGHAT and CDR2 is FQNNGV in the germline V gene. This CDR3 is CASSRGTGVYEQYF. The DNA of the CDR3 is TGTGCCAGCAGCCGAGGGACAGGGGTCTACGAGCAGTACTTC.

V is TRBV14 and J is TRBJ2-1; the match to TRBD2 covers 9 bases. Per the germline V gene, CDR1 is SGHDN and CDR2 is FVKESK. J gave up 0 bases and V 4 bases, and 4 bases lay outside the gene matches. The CDR3 has 16 amino acids. CDR3 region: CASSLFSGSSYNEQFF. CDR3 coding DNA: TGTGCCAGCAGCCTCTTTAGCGGGAGCTCCTACAATGAGCAGTTCTTC.

This clone was seen only once. The chain uses TRBV28 and TRBJ1-4, with 7 bases matching TRBD1. The V and J ends lost 6 bases and 5 bases, in that order; junction bases with no gene match: 9. Germline V gives CDR1 MDHEN, CDR2 SYDVKM. This CDR3 is 15 amino acids long. The CDR3 loop is CASRNNRGRNEKLFF. The CDR3 region has the DNA TGTGCCAGCAGGAATAACAGGGGCCGGAATGAAAAACTGTTTTTT.

This clone was observed a handful of times. This is likely an artifact of a read error, given a far larger clone one base away. The CDR3 sequence is CASSELAGAYEQYF. CDR3 sequence (DNA): TGTGCCAGCAGTGAACTAGCGGGAGCCTACGAGCAGTACTTC. The chain has TRBV6-1 and TRBJ2-7; 10 nucleotides match TRBD2. CDR3 length equals 14 residues. Germline assignment: CDR1 MNHNS and CDR2 SASEGT. J gave up 2 bases and V 2 bases, and 0 bases lay outside the gene matches.

The V gene is TRBV28, the J gene TRBJ1-5, with a tentative D call TRBD1 (5 bases). With 4 bases removed from V and 5 bases from J, the gap between germline ends came to 18 bases. This CDR3 is built from 16 residues. Per germline, CDR1 MDHEN and CDR2 SYDVKM. This CDR3 is CASSSRGNGFDQPQHF. The CDR3, as DNA: TGTGCCAGCAGTTCCCGGGGGAACGGTTTCGATCAGCCCCAGCATTTT.

A note on this clone: The junction and the germline gene differ at one end; a read error may be behind it. The gene calls are TRBV7-9 and TRBJ2-7; weak D call: TRBD1 (5 bases). The CDR3 loop spans 12 amino acids. Germline CDR1 is SEHNR and CDR2 is FQNEAQ (reference sequence). CDR3 protein: CSSSLGAYEQYF. CDR3 DNA: TGTTCCAGCAGCCTTGGGGCTTACGAGCAGTACTTC.

With respect to this clone: Within the sample, other DNA sequences also encode this same CDR3. V gene TRBV27 combines with J gene TRBJ2-1; possibly TRBD2 for D (5 bases). The CDR3 extends over 15 amino acids. From germline, CDR1 is MNHEY and CDR2 SMNVEV (reference sequence). Trimming removed 3 bases from V and 0 bases from J, with 9 bases in between. For the CDR3, the DNA is TGTGCCAGCAGTTTGCTCCGGGACTCCTACAATGAGCAGTTCTTC. Translation: CASSLLRDSYNEQFF.